This entry features one TCR beta chain sequence. Its antigen is not known. These data belong to a study of cytomegalovirus exposure and HLA in healthy donors. Study-wide background: The roughly 130 validation repertoires used the same platform as the 550 to 800 first-cohort repertoires (as reported by a later analysis). The study's findings and limits: TCR sequences were mostly rare, though some public TCRs occurred in many donors. The authors enumerated around 150 TCR beta chains as linked to cytomegalovirus.

These donors were members of the approximately 110-subject validation cohort, a group separate from the roughly 670-subject first cohort. The V gene end was trimmed by 8 bases and the J gene end by 1 base; junction bases not matched to a gene: 9. Germline V gene lookup returns CDR1 LNHNV and CDR2 YYDKDF (reference sequence). The CDR3 is 16 residues long. Assay: immunoSEQ multiplex PCR; the TCRdb copy retains only in-frame clones and omits some. The table has about 160,000 clones, approximately 86% seen once. This sequence was found in a woman aged 18-30 years in good health and CMV-seronegative. The sequenced sample was PBMCs. J is TRBJ2-2 and V is TRBV15; TRBD1 agrees at 8 bases. CDR3 amino acids: CATGQGHLWNTGELFF. Written as DNA, the CDR3 is TGTGCCACCGGACAGGGCCACCTTTGGAACACCGGGGAGCTGTTTTTT.